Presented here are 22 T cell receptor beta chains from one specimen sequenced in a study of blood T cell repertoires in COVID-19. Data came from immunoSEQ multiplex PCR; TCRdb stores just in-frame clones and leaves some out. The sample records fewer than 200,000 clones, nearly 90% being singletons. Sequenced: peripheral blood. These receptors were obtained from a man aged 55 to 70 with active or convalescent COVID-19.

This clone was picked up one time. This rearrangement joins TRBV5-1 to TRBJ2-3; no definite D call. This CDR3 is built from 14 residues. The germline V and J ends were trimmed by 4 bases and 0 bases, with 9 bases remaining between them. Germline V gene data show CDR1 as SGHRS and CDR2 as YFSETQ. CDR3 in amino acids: CASSAVTSTDTQYF. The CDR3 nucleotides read TGCGCCAGCAGCGCCGTGACTAGCACAGATACGCAGTATTTT.

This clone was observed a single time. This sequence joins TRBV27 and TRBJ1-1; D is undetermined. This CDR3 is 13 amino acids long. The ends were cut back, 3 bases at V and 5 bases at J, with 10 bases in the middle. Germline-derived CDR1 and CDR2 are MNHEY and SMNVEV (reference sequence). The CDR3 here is CASSLGYGTEAFF. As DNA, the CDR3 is TGTGCCAGCAGTTTGGGTTACGGGACTGAAGCTTTCTTT.

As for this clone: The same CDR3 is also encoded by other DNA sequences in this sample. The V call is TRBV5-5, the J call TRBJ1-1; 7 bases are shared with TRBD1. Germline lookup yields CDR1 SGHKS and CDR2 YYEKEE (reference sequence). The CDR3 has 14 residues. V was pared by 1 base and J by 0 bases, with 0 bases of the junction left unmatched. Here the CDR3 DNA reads TGTGCCAGCAGCTTGACAGGGGTGAACACTGAAGCTTTCTTT. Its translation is CASSLTGVNTEAFF.

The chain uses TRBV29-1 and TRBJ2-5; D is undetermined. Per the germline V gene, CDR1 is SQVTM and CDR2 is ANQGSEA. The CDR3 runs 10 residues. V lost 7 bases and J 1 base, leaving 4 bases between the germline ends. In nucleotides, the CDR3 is TGCAGCGCCCTCCAAGAGACCCAGTACTTC. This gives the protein CSALQETQYF.

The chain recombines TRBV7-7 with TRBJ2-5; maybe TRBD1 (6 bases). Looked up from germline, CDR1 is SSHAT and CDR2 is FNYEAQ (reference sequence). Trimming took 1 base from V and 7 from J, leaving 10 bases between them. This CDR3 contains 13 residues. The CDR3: CASSLEQGGTQYF. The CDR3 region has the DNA TGTGCCAGCAGCTTAGAACAGGGCGGGACCCAGTACTTC.

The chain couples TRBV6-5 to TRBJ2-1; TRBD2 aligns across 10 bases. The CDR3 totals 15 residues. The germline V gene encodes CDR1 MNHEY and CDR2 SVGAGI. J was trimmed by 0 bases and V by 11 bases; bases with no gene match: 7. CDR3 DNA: TGTGCCTCCTACGGGACTAGCGACTCCTACAATGAGCAGTTCTTC. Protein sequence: CASYGTSDSYNEQFF.

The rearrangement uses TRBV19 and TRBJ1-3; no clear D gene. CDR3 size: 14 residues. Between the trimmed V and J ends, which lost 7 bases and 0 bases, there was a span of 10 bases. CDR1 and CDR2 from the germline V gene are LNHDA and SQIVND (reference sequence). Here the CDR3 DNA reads TGTGCCAGTATGGCCGGGAGCTCTGGAAACACCATATATTTT. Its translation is CASMAGSSGNTIYF.

CDR3 DNA sequence: TGTGCCAGCAGCTTTATTCTAGAGGAAGGGACCCAGTACTTC. Translating it yields CASSFILEEGTQYF. The V and J genes are TRBV11-1 and TRBJ2-5, with D unresolved. Deletions cut 3 bases from V and 7 bases from J, with 15 bases between. The CDR3 covers 14 residues. Germline CDR1 SGHAT, CDR2 FQDESV (reference sequence).

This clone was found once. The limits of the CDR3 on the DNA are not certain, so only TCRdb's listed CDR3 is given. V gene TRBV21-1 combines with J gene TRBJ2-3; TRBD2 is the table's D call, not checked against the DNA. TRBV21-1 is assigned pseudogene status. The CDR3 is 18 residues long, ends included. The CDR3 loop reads CASSKVVAGGASTDTQYF.

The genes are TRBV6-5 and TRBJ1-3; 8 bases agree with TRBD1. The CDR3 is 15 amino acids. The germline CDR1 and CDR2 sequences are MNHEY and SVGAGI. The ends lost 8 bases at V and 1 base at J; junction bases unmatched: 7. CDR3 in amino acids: CASGGQVISGNTIYF. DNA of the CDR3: TGTGCCAGCGGGGGACAGGTTATTTCTGGAAACACCATATATTTT.

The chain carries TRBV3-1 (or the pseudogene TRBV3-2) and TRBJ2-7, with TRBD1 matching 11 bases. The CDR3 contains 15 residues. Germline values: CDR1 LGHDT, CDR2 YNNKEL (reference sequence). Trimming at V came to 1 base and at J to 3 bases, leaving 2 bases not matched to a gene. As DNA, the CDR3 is TGTGCCAGCAGCCAAGCCGGGACAGGGGGCTACGAGCAGTACTTC. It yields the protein CASSQAGTGGYEQYF.

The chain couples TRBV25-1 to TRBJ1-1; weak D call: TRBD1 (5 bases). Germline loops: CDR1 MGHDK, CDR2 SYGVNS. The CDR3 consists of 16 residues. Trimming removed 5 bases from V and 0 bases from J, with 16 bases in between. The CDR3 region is CASSSGGRIVNTEAFF. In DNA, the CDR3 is TGTGCCAGCAGTTCGGGGGGAAGGATCGTGAACACTGAAGCTTTCTTT. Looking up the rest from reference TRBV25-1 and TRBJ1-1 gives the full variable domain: EADIYQTPRYLVIGTGKKITLECSQTMGHDKMYWYQQDPGMELHLIHYSYGVNSTEKGDLSSESTVSRIRTEHFPLTLESARPSHTSQYLCASSSGGRIVNTEAFFGQGTRLTVV.

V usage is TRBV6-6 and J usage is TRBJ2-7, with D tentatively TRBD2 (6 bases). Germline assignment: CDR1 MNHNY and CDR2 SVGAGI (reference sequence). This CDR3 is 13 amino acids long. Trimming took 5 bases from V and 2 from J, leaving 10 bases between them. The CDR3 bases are TGTGCCAGCAGTGGGAGGAGCCCCTACGAGCAGTACTTC. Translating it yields CASSGRSPYEQYF.

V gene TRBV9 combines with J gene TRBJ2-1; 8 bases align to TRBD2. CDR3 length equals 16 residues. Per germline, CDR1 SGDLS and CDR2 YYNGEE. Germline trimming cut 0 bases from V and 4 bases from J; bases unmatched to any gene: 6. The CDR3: CASSVEVSGVYNEQFF. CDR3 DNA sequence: TGTGCCAGCAGCGTAGAGGTTAGCGGGGTTTACAATGAGCAGTTCTTC.

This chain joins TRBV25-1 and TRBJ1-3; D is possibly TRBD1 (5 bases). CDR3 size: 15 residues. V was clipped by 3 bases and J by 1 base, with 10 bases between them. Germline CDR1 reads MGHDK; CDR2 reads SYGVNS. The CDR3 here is CASSDQGGSGNTIYF. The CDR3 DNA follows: TGTGCCAGCAGTGACCAGGGAGGTTCTGGAAACACCATATATTTT.

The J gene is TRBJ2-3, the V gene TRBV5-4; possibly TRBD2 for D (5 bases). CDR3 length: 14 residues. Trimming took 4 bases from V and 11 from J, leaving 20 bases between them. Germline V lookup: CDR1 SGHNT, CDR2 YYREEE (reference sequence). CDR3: CASSMDSTPYLQYF. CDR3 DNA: TGTGCCAGCAGCATGGACTCTACCCCCTACTTGCAGTATTTT.

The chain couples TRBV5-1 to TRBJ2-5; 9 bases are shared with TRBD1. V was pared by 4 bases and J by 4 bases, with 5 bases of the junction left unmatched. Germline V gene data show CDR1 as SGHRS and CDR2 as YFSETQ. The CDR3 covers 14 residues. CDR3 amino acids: CASSPGQGRETQYF. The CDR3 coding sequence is TGCGCCAGCAGCCCGGGACAGGGAAGAGAGACCCAGTACTTC.

The CDR3 region is CASSGGQGGTEAFF. The DNA of the CDR3 is TGCGCCAGCAGCGGGGGACAGGGAGGCACTGAAGCTTTCTTT. The chain carries TRBV5-1 and TRBJ1-1; 9 bases line up with TRBD1. Looked up from germline, CDR1 is SGHRS and CDR2 is YFSETQ. The CDR3 loop spans 14 amino acids. V lost 4 bases, J lost 4 bases, and 5 bases stayed unmatched.

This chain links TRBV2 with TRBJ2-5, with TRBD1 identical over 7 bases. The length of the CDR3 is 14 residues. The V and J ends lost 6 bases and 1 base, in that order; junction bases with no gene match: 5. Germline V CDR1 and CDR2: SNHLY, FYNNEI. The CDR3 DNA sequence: TGTGCCAGCAGATTGGACAGGCCCCAAGAGACCCAGTACTTC. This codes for CASRLDRPQETQYF.

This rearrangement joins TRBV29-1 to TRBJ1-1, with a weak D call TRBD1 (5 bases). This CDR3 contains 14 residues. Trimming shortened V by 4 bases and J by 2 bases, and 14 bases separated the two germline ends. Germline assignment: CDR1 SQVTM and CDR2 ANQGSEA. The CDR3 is CSVAMGTSNTEAFF. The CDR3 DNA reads TGCAGCGTTGCTATGGGGACTTCCAACACTGAAGCTTTCTTT.

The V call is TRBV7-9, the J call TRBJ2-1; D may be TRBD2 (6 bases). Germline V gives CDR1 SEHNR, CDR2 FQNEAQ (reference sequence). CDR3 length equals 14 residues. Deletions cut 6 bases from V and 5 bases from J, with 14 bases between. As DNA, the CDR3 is TGTGCCAGCAGGATGGAGGGGTACCACAATGAGCAGTTCTTC. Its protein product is CASRMEGYHNEQFF.

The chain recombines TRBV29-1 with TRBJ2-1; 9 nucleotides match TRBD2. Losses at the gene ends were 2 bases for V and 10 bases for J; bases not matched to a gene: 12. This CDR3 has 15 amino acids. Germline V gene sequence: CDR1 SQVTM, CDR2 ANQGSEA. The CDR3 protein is CSVESGASGAGEQFF. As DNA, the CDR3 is TGCAGCGTTGAAAGTGGGGCTAGCGGGGCAGGGGAGCAGTTCTTC.